One and the same sample provided the 12 T cell receptor beta chains below, sequenced in a study of HIV-infected patients and healthy controls. Follow-up blood was drawn about 14 weeks, roughly three months, after antiretroviral therapy began. All unsorted peripheral T cells were captured because whole blood was used without fractionation. cDNA was made from roughly 470 ng RNA using alpha and beta constant primers. Each of the alpha and beta chains got its own library through chain-specific third strand synthesis with indices. TCRdb passed the 5' RACE reads through MiXCR, listing each CDR3 protein once. Of about 8,000 distinct CDR3 sequences listed, about 7% are singletons. The sample was blood, taken during antiretroviral therapy. These receptors all stem from an adult with HIV infection.

This clonotype qualifies as medium-sized. A library made for alpha chains picked up this beta chain off target, so its size means little. The CDR3 protein is CATSRDGTPNEQFF. The CDR3 DNA reads as TGTGCCACCAGCAGAGATGGCACCCCCAATGAGCAGTTCTTC. The chain has TRBV15 and TRBJ2-1; D not resolved. The V gene's germline CDR1 is LNHNV and CDR2 YYDKDF (reference sequence). Between the trimmed V and J ends, which lost 0 bases and 6 bases, there was a span of 9 bases. This CDR3 has 14 residues.

Comment on this clonotype: This beta chain is an unintended read in a library built for alpha chains; its size means little. In nucleotides, the CDR3 is TGTGCCAGCAGACCTAAACAGGGGGCCAGCACTGAAGCTTTCTTT. Protein: CASRPKQGASTEAFF. This sequence joins TRBV7-2 and TRBJ1-1, with 9 bases matching TRBD1. Germline CDR1 is SGHTA and CDR2 is FQGNSA. The CDR3 consists of 15 residues. Trimming cost V 6 bases and J 4 bases; bases outside gene matches: 9. Combining the CDR3 with reference TRBV7-2 and TRBJ1-1 gives the whole variable domain GAGVSQSPSNKVTEKGKDVELRCDPISGHTALYWYRQSLGQGLEFLIYFQGNSAPDKSGLPSDRFSAERTGGSVSTLTIQRTQQEDSAVYLCASRPKQGASTEAFFGQGTRLTVV.

This clonotype occurred many times. Being off target in a library aimed at alpha chains, this beta chain has a size of little meaning. The V call is TRBV3-1, the J call TRBJ1-1; D is perhaps TRBD1 (6 bases). V was clipped by 0 bases and J by 5 bases, with 10 bases between them. The CDR3 is 14 amino acids. In germline, CDR1 is LGHDT, CDR2 YNNKEL (reference sequence). The CDR3: CASSQEGRGTEAFF. The CDR3 DNA follows: TGTGCCAGCAGCCAAGAGGGCAGGGGAACTGAAGCTTTCTTT.

This clonotype ranks as medium-sized. Because this beta chain is a stray read in a library intended to capture alpha chains, its abundance should not be given much weight. This chain uses TRBV11-2 with TRBJ2-3, with 9 nucleotides matching TRBD2. The CDR3 has 16 amino acids. From germline, CDR1 is SGHAT and CDR2 FQNNGV. V lost 1 base, J lost 2 bases, and 4 bases stayed unmatched. DNA of the CDR3: TGTGCCAGCAGCTTAGCAGCGGGAGGTCACACAGATACGCAGTATTTT. This sequence encodes CASSLAAGGHTDTQYF.

By sample fraction, this clonotype is medium-sized. Being off target in a library aimed at alpha chains, this beta chain has a size of little meaning. The rearrangement joins TRBV6-5 to TRBJ2-7, with 9 bases that match TRBD1. With V trimmed by 6 bases and J by 9 bases, 12 bases remained unmatched. CDR1 is MNHEY, CDR2 SVGAGI, per germline. The CDR3 is 14 residues long. CDR3 in DNA: TGTGCCAGCAGCCCCGGACAGGGGAAAGGGATGCAGTACTTC. It is translated as CASSPGQGKGMQYF.

This clonotype has a count of ten or more. This beta chain lies outside the target of a library built for alpha chains; its clone size means little. J is TRBJ2-1 and V is TRBV3-1, with TRBD2 matching over 9 bases. This CDR3 comprises 16 residues. CDR1 is LGHDT and CDR2 is YNNKEL in the germline V gene (reference sequence). The junction had 12 bases not matched to a gene; V was cut back by 0 bases and J by 12 bases. CDR3 coding DNA: TGTGCCAGCAGCCAAGAATCCGGGACTAGCTACCCGTCGCAGTTCTTC. Its protein is CASSQESGTSYPSQFF.

This clonotype has ten or more counts. The library was prepared for alpha chains; this beta chain is a stray read, so its frequency means little. The chain links TRBV4-1 to TRBJ2-4, with a possible D match to TRBD2 (5 bases). Trimming pared 3 bases from V and 8 bases from J, leaving 14 bases between. CDR3 length equals 14 residues. Germline CDR1 MGHRA, CDR2 YSYEKL. As DNA, the CDR3 is TGCGCCAGCAGCCAGGAGGAGAGTTGGGACATTCAGTACTTC. Protein: CASSQEESWDIQYF.

This clonotype ranks as medium-sized. This beta chain represents an off-target read in a library built for alpha chains; its size is of limited meaning. The genes are TRBV6-5 and TRBJ1-1; D gene uncertain. The CDR3 totals 12 residues. Germline V gene data show CDR1 as MNHEY and CDR2 as SVGAGI. V was pared by 5 bases and J by 1 base, with 5 bases between. The CDR3 region is CASSPSNTEAFF. The CDR3 region has the DNA TGTGCCAGCAGTCCCTCGAACACTGAAGCTTTCTTT.

In this sample, this clonotype is medium-sized. The library was designed around alpha chains, so this beta chain is a stray read whose abundance carries little weight. The DNA of the CDR3 is TGCGCCAGCAGCTTGAACCGGGACAGGGGGCTTTCAGTGCAGTACTTC. The encoded protein is CASSLNRDRGLSVQYF. The gene calls are TRBV5-1 and TRBJ2-7; 12 bases are a match to TRBD1. Germline loops: CDR1 SGHRS, CDR2 YFSETQ. The CDR3 extends over 16 amino acids. Trimming cost V 1 base and J 9 bases; bases outside gene matches: 11. Supplemented by reference TRBV5-1 and TRBJ2-7, the full variable domain reads KAGVTQTPRYLIKTRGQQVTLSCSPISGHRSVSWYQQTPGQGLQFLFEYFSETQRNKGNFPGRFSGRQFSNSRSEMNVSTLELGDSALYLCASSLNRDRGLSVQYFGPGTRLTVT.

This clonotype occurred many times. A library made for alpha chains picked up this beta chain off target, so its size means little. J is TRBJ2-3 and V is TRBV7-6; D gene unclear. V lost 2 bases and J lost 0, with 9 bases in between. Germline assignment: CDR1 SGHVS and CDR2 FNYEAQ. The CDR3 spans 15 residues. The CDR3 reads CASSLLARSTDTQYF. In DNA, the CDR3 is TGTGCCAGCAGCTTACTTGCCAGGAGCACAGATACGCAGTATTTT.

Within the sample, this clonotype is medium-sized. The size of this beta chain means little, since it is a stray read in a library made for alpha chains. V and J are TRBV27 and TRBJ2-5, with a possible D match to TRBD1 (6 bases). In germline, CDR1 is MNHEY, CDR2 SMNVEV (reference sequence). V was clipped by 5 bases and J by 1 base, with 20 bases between them. The CDR3 totals 17 residues. CDR3 nucleotide sequence: TGTGCCAGCAGTCTCAGGGGTAGTCACACCAGCCAAGAGACCCAGTACTTC. As protein: CASSLRGSHTSQETQYF.

About this clonotype: Within a library made for alpha chains, this beta chain is off target, and its count is uninformative. The chain employs TRBV11-2 and TRBJ2-7; 9 bases fit TRBD2. This CDR3 has 17 amino acids. The germline gives CDR1 SGHAT, CDR2 FQNNGV. Losses at the gene ends were 5 bases for V and 0 bases for J; bases not matched to a gene: 11. CDR3 sequence: CASSPRLTSGSSYEQYF. For the CDR3, the DNA is TGTGCCAGCAGCCCCCGCCTGACTAGCGGTAGCTCCTACGAGCAGTACTTC.